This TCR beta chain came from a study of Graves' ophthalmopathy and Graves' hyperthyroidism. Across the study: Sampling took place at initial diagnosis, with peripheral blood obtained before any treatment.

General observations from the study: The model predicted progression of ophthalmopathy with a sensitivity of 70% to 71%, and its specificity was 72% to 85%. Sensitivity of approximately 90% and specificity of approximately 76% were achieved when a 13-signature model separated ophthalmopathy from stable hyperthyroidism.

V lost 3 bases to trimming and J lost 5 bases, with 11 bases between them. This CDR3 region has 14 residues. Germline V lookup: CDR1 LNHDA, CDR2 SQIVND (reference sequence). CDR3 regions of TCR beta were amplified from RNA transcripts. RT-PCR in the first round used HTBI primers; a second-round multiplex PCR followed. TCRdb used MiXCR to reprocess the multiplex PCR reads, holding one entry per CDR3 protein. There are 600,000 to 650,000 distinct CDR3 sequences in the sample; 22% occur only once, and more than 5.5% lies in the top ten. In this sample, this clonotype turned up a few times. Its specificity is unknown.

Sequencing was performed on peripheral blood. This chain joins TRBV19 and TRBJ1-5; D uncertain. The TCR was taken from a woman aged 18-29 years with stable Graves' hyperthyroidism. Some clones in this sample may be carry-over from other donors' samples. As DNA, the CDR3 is TGTGCCAGTAGTATGGGGATTGGGGATCAGCCCCAGCATTTT. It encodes CASSMGIGDQPQHF.